Here is one T cell receptor (beta chain) with its context. What it binds is unknown. This record belongs to a study of CD8 T cells in ankylosing spondylitis. TCRdb passed the 5' RACE reads through MiXCR, listing each CDR3 protein once. The table has nearly 350,000 distinct CDR3 sequences, roughly 14% seen once; the top ten hold 0.85% to 1.4%. Study-wide results and limits: The study looked at matched synovial fluid samples from ankylosing spondylitis patients. Disease-linked clones were reported to be significantly enriched there.

Per germline, CDR1 SGHRS and CDR2 YFSETQ. This CDR3 is 18 amino acids long. V lost 0 bases and J lost 6; bases outside the gene matches: 11. The material sequenced was blood, either unsorted or a sorted T cell fraction (not recorded which). The chain couples TRBV5-1 to TRBJ2-2, with 10 bases aligning to TRBD2. The TCR was taken from a male donor with ankylosing spondylitis or in good health (not recorded which). For the CDR3, the DNA is TGCGCCAGCAGCTTGGAAAGTCTAGCGGGAGTAAGGGCCGGGGAGCTGTTTTTT. It translates to CASSLESLAGVRAGELFF.